These 25 T cell receptor beta chains were sequenced from one sample in a study of T cell repertoires in cytomegalovirus infection. One entry per CDR3 protein results from TCRdb running MiXCR on the reads. The sample holds under 200,000 distinct CDR3 sequences, roughly 27% seen once. The source material was PBMCs. The receptors were sampled from a human donor in good health (CMV status not recorded). Some clones in this sample may be carry-over from other donors' samples.

V and J are TRBV30 and TRBJ1-2; no reliable D call. Per the germline V gene, CDR1 is GTSNPN and CDR2 is SVGIG (reference sequence). The length of the CDR3 is 16 residues. V was pared by 0 bases and J by 4 bases, with 18 bases between. The CDR3, as DNA: TGTGCCTGGAGTGTATCCTATCCTGGGCCGGGCTATGGCTACACCTTC. Its protein is CAWSVSYPGPGYGYTF.

The chain has TRBV9 and TRBJ1-2; D may be TRBD1 (5 bases). V was shortened by 1 base and J by 8 bases, with 12 bases between the two germline ends. This CDR3 contains 13 residues. CDR1 is SGDLS, CDR2 YYNGEE, per germline. CDR3 residues: CASSVSGIGGYTF. CDR3 coding DNA: TGTGCCAGCAGCGTATCAGGGATAGGAGGCTACACCTTC.

The J gene is TRBJ2-3, the V gene TRBV3-1; D call uncertain. The CDR3 runs 13 residues. Germline loops: CDR1 LGHDT, CDR2 YNNKEL (reference sequence). Trimming cost V 4 bases and J 2 bases, with 7 bases left between them. The DNA for the CDR3 is TGTGCCAGCAGCCCTCGACTCACAGATACGCAGTATTTT. It yields the protein CASSPRLTDTQYF.

This rearrangement joins TRBV6-2 or TRBV6-3 to TRBJ2-1, with 11 bases aligning to TRBD2. The CDR3 contains 19 residues. Germline trimming cut 2 bases from V and 9 bases from J; bases unmatched to any gene: 18. Per germline, CDR1 MNHEY and CDR2 SVGEGT. DNA of the CDR3: TGTGCCAGCAGTTACACCCGGGTAGCGGGGGGGCGTAGTTCCTCTGAGCAGTTCTTC. The encoded protein is CASSYTRVAGGRSSSEQFF.

The chain recombines TRBV3-1 with TRBJ1-2; D perhaps matches TRBD1 (5 bases). Germline CDR1 is LGHDT and CDR2 is YNNKEL (reference sequence). The CDR3 contains 14 residues. V was clipped by 0 bases and J by 8 bases, with 13 bases between them. The CDR3 reads CASSQEGSRVGYTF. DNA for the CDR3: TGTGCCAGCAGCCAAGAAGGGTCCAGGGTAGGCTACACCTTC.

This clonotype was observed many times. V is TRBV7-9 and J is TRBJ2-3; 8 positions match TRBD1. With V trimmed by 4 bases and J by 3 bases, 6 bases remained unmatched. The CDR3 contains 15 residues. Germline CDR1 and CDR2: SEHNR and FQNEAQ (reference sequence). CDR3 bases: TGTGCCAGCAGCTCTACAGGGGGAAGAACAGATACGCAGTATTTT. It is translated as CASSSTGGRTDTQYF.

This clonotype was seen repeatedly, ten times or more. The gene calls are TRBV7-9 and TRBJ2-3; the D gene is possibly TRBD2 (6 bases). Germline values: CDR1 SEHNR, CDR2 FQNEAQ (reference sequence). Trimming removed 3 bases from V and 0 bases from J, with 7 bases in between. The CDR3 runs to 14 residues. CDR3 nucleotide sequence: TGTGCCAGCAGCTTCGGGACTAGCACAGATACGCAGTATTTT. This sequence encodes CASSFGTSTDTQYF.

The chain links TRBV6-5 to TRBJ2-3; D is unresolved. Germline loops: CDR1 MNHEY, CDR2 SVGAGI. The CDR3 extends over 16 amino acids. Trimming removed 0 bases at V and 0 bases at J, with 10 bases between. In nucleotides, the CDR3 is TGTGCCAGCAGTTACTCGCGAGGATCTAGCACAGATACGCAGTATTTT. It specifies CASSYSRGSSTDTQYF.

This clonotype was counted only a few times. The rearrangement uses TRBV6-6 and TRBJ2-1; 13 positions match TRBD2. Per germline, CDR1 MNHNY and CDR2 SVGAGI (reference sequence). V was pared by 4 bases and J by 0 bases, with 15 bases of the junction left unmatched. The CDR3 is made up of 21 amino acids. The CDR3 is CASSFFPGLAGAQSSYNEQFF. The CDR3 DNA follows: TGTGCCAGCAGTTTTTTCCCCGGACTAGCGGGGGCCCAGAGCTCCTACAATGAGCAGTTCTTC.

This chain uses TRBV12-3 or TRBV12-4 with TRBJ1-2; D uncertain. V lost 1 base and J lost 7, with 13 bases in between. This CDR3 spans 14 amino acids. CDR3 protein: CASSLGQGLSGYTF. CDR3 coding DNA: TGTGCCAGCAGTTTAGGGCAAGGACTCTCTGGCTACACCTTC.

This chain connects TRBV7-8 to TRBJ2-7; 8 bases line up with TRBD1. From germline, CDR1 is SGHVS and CDR2 FQNEAQ. CDR3 length: 15 residues. V gave up 5 bases and J gave up 3 bases; unmatched junction bases: 9. CDR3 in amino acids: CASSLFDRGGYEQYF. The DNA of the CDR3 is TGTGCCAGCAGCCTCTTTGACAGGGGAGGCTACGAGCAGTACTTC.

This clonotype was recorded at least ten times. V is TRBV7-8 and J is TRBJ1-5, with D perhaps TRBD1 (5 bases). V gave up 8 bases and J gave up 4 bases, with 12 bases separating them. The CDR3 length is 13 residues. Germline V gene data show CDR1 as SGHVS and CDR2 as FQNEAQ. The CDR3 sequence: CASGRGPNQPQHF. The CDR3 nucleotides are TGTGCCAGCGGACGGGGCCCTAATCAGCCCCAGCATTTT. The variable domain in full, with the rest retrieved from reference TRBV7-8 and TRBJ1-5, is GAGVSQSPRYKVAKRGQDVALRCDPISGHVSLFWYQQALGQGPEFLTYFQNEAQLDKSGLPSDRFFAERPEGSVSTLKIQRTQQEDSAVYLCASGRGPNQPQHFGDGTRLSIL.

This clonotype showed up just once. The CDR3 region is CATSPAGTVSYGYTF. The CDR3 DNA reads TGTGCCACCAGTCCCGCCGGGACTGTGTCCTATGGCTACACCTTC. This chain connects TRBV15 to TRBJ1-2; weak D call: TRBD1 (5 bases). V was pared by 6 bases and J by 4 bases, with 18 bases between. The CDR3 covers 15 residues. CDR1 is LNHNV and CDR2 is YYDKDF in the germline V gene (reference sequence).

This clonotype has just one count. At one end the junction does not follow the germline gene, possibly because of a read error. V gene TRBV20-1 combines with J gene TRBJ1-2, with D tentatively TRBD1 (6 bases). The V gene's germline CDR1 is DFQATT and CDR2 SNEGSKA (reference sequence). The CDR3 is 15 residues long. CDR3: CGAGAPGALHYGYTF. CDR3 sequence (DNA): TGCGGTGCGGGGGCCCCGGGGGCTTTACACTATGGCTACACCTTC.

The V gene is TRBV5-4, the J gene TRBJ2-1, with 7 bases that match TRBD2. This CDR3 is built from 15 residues. Trimming took 2 bases from V and 6 from J; bases not matched to a gene: 8. Germline lookup yields CDR1 SGHNT and CDR2 YYREEE (reference sequence). For the CDR3, the DNA is TGTGCCAGCAGCTTAGGCGGGGGACCCTTCAATGAGCAGTTCTTC. Translating it yields CASSLGGGPFNEQFF.

V gene TRBV10-3 combines with J gene TRBJ2-7; possible D gene TRBD2, 6 bases. The CDR3 consists of 15 residues. V was shortened by 4 bases and J by 3 bases, with 16 bases between the two germline ends. Germline assignment: CDR1 ENHRY and CDR2 SYGVKD. The CDR3 spells CAISGAGRPLYEQYF. DNA for the CDR3: TGTGCCATCAGTGGGGCGGGGCGGCCCCTCTACGAGCAGTACTTC.

This clonotype showed up many times. This chain joins TRBV3-1 and TRBJ2-7, with 12 nucleotides matching TRBD1. This CDR3 comprises 15 residues. Germline CDR1 is LGHDT and CDR2 is YNNKEL (reference sequence). The V segment lost 5 bases and the J segment 11 bases; nucleotides outside the gene matches: 13. The CDR3 protein is CASSSGTGGRRIEYF. The CDR3 nucleotides read TGTGCCAGCAGCTCGGGGACAGGGGGCCGCCGGATCGAGTACTTC.

The DNA for the CDR3 is TGTGCCAGCAGTTACCGAGGGACGGGTAGTGAAGCTTTCTTT. The encoded protein is CASSYRGTGSEAFF. The chain is built from TRBV6-6 and TRBJ1-1, with a weak D call TRBD1 (5 bases). This CDR3 region has 14 residues. Germline lookup yields CDR1 MNHNY and CDR2 SVGAGI (reference sequence). Trimming pared 2 bases from V and 7 bases from J, leaving 14 bases between.

This clonotype was observed at least ten times. The rearrangement uses TRBV7-2 and TRBJ1-1; no clear D gene. V shed 1 base and J shed 5 bases, with 11 bases lying between them. Per germline, CDR1 SGHTA and CDR2 FQGNSA. There are 14 residues in the CDR3. The CDR3 loop reads CASSLGGAVTEAFF. The CDR3 region has the DNA TGTGCCAGCAGCTTAGGAGGCGCGGTGACTGAAGCTTTCTTT.

This clonotype was seen only a few times. The rearrangement links TRBV7-3 to TRBJ2-1, with D unclear. Germline V gene data show CDR1 as SGHTA and CDR2 as FQGTGA. Between the trimmed V and J ends, which lost 2 bases and 10 bases, there was a span of 12 bases. The CDR3 loop spans 13 amino acids. This CDR3 is CASSLGTSTEQFF. CDR3 nucleotide sequence: TGTGCCAGCAGCTTAGGCACTTCAACGGAGCAGTTCTTC.

In this sample, this clonotype turned up once. This chain uses TRBV15 with TRBJ2-7; unclear D gene. Germline assignment: CDR1 LNHNV and CDR2 YYDKDF (reference sequence). The CDR3 loop spans 15 amino acids. V lost 3 bases to trimming and J lost 1 base, with 13 bases between them. The CDR3 DNA reads TGTGCCACCAGCAGTCTTCGGCTGGCATCCTACGAGCAGTACTTC. Translated, it gives CATSSLRLASYEQYF.

This clonotype has just a few counts. The chain has TRBV20-1 and TRBJ2-3; D not resolved. V was shortened by 3 bases and J by 1 base, with 8 bases between the two germline ends. Germline loops: CDR1 DFQATT, CDR2 SNEGSKA (reference sequence). The length of the CDR3 is 13 residues. The CDR3 bases are TGCAGTGCTAGGAACCAGGGCACAGATACGCAGTATTTT. This encodes CSARNQGTDTQYF.

This clonotype was seen a handful of times. This chain connects TRBV25-1 to TRBJ1-4; D gene ambiguous. The V and J ends lost 0 bases and 7 bases respectively, with 9 bases between them. The CDR3 contains 14 residues. Germline V gene data show CDR1 as MGHDK and CDR2 as SYGVNS. CDR3 coding DNA: TGTGCCAGCAGTGAATATAAACAAAGTGAAAAACTGTTTTTT. Encoded protein: CASSEYKQSEKLFF.

The sample holds a few counts of this clonotype. This rearrangement joins TRBV7-2 to TRBJ2-4; D not resolved. Per germline, CDR1 SGHTA and CDR2 FQGNSA. Trimming removed 5 bases at V and 4 bases at J, with 18 bases between. This CDR3 has 16 amino acids. CDR3 coding DNA: TGTGCCAGCAGCCCTGTCGATTGGTCCGGAAAAAACATTCAGTACTTC. It yields the protein CASSPVDWSGKNIQYF. Full variable domain (missing parts from reference TRBV7-2 and TRBJ2-4): GAGVSQSPSNKVTEKGKDVELRCDPISGHTALYWYRQSLGQGLEFLIYFQGNSAPDKSGLPSDRFSAERTGGSVSTLTIQRTQQEDSAVYLCASSPVDWSGKNIQYFGAGTRLSVL.

This rearrangement joins TRBV5-1 to TRBJ1-4; D not certain. Per germline, CDR1 SGHRS and CDR2 YFSETQ. V was cut by 1 base and J by 5 bases, with 6 bases left in between. The CDR3 is 13 residues long. The CDR3 sequence: CASSLTENEKLFF. CDR3 bases: TGCGCCAGCAGCTTGACGGAAAATGAAAAACTGTTTTTT. The full variable domain, with the rest looked up from reference TRBV5-1 and TRBJ1-4, is KAGVTQTPRYLIKTRGQQVTLSCSPISGHRSVSWYQQTPGQGLQFLFEYFSETQRNKGNFPGRFSGRQFSNSRSEMNVSTLELGDSALYLCASSLTENEKLFFGSGTQLSVL.